These 18 T cell receptor beta chains were sequenced from one sample in a study of spatial heterogeneity in lung cancer. TCRdb reprocessed the 5' RACE reads via MiXCR and lists one record per CDR3 protein. The sample contains roughly 39,000 distinct CDR3 sequences, approximately 7% of which appear only once. The sample's time point: sample taken at primary tumor resection. Unsorted tumor, nontumor lung tissue or cryopreserved PBMC supplied the whole RNA. The sample consisted of PBMCs, taken at surgery. These receptors all stem from a female donor with early-stage non-small cell lung cancer.

Many counts were recorded for this clonotype. The DNA for the CDR3 is TGTGCCACCAGTGACACCGGGACAACCACAGATACGCAGTATTTT. Amino acid sequence: CATSDTGTTTDTQYF. The chain combines TRBV24-1 with TRBJ2-3; D may be TRBD1 (6 bases). Trimming shortened V by 4 bases and J by 2 bases, and 12 bases separated the two germline ends. The CDR3 is made up of 15 amino acids. The germline CDR1 and CDR2 sequences are KGHDR and SFDVKD.

In its sample, this clonotype was seen a few times. This chain uses TRBV4-1 with TRBJ2-3; maybe TRBD2 (7 bases). V shed 3 bases and J shed 14 bases, with 24 bases lying between them. Germline assignment: CDR1 MGHRA and CDR2 YSYEKL. The CDR3 spans 15 residues. CDR3 residues: CASSQDLSVGGARYF. The CDR3 bases are TGCGCCAGCAGCCAGGACCTTTCCGTTGGGGGGGCCAGGTATTTT.

With respect to this clonotype: This could be a read error, since a much larger clone is one nucleotide away. This sequence joins TRBV7-2 and TRBJ2-3, with 9 bases fitting TRBD1. The length of the CDR3 is 15 residues. Germline lookup yields CDR1 SGHTA and CDR2 FQGNSA. The CDR3 reads CANSPTDRGPDTQYF. The CDR3 bases are TGTGCCAACAGCCCGACGGACAGGGGTCCAGATACGCAGTATTTT.

V is TRBV28 and J is TRBJ2-5, with 11 bases aligning to TRBD2. This CDR3 has 17 amino acids. Germline V CDR1 and CDR2: MDHEN, SYDVKM. V shed 6 bases, J shed 5 bases, and the junction held 14 bases outside the gene matches. Here the CDR3 DNA reads TGTGCCAGCAGCCCCACACTGCTAGCGGGGGGTAGGGAGACCCAGTACTTC. Protein product: CASSPTLLAGGRETQYF.

This clonotype was detected ten times or more. The chain uses TRBV18 and TRBJ1-1, with D possibly TRBD1 on 5 matching bases. Trimming removed 1 base from V and 4 bases from J, with 16 bases in between. The CDR3 is 16 amino acids. Germline V CDR1 and CDR2: KGHSH, LQKENI. The CDR3 DNA reads as TGTGCCAGCTCACCACGTCTTCCTGGGGGGGGCACTGAAGCTTTCTTT. This translates into CASSPRLPGGGTEAFF.

This clonotype was counted between two and nine times. V gene TRBV28 combines with J gene TRBJ2-3; D might be TRBD1 (7 bases). The CDR3 covers 17 residues. Germline V gene sequence: CDR1 MDHEN, CDR2 SYDVKM. V dropped 6 bases and J dropped 5 bases, with 24 bases sitting between them. CDR3 DNA sequence: TGTGCCAGCAGCCCCCACTTAGGTCCAGGGGGGAGAGATACGCAGTATTTT. Residues: CASSPHLGPGGRDTQYF. Full variable domain (missing parts from reference TRBV28 and TRBJ2-3): DVKVTQSSRYLVKRTGEKVFLECVQDMDHENMFWYRQDPGLGLRLIYFSYDVKMKEKGDIPEGYSVSREKKERFSLILESASTNQTSMYLCASSPHLGPGGRDTQYFGPGTRLTVL.

This clonotype was detected many times. The chain employs TRBV10-2 and TRBJ2-2, with 9 positions matching TRBD2. The CDR3 consists of 14 residues. Looked up from germline, CDR1 is WSHSY and CDR2 is SAAADI. V dropped 7 bases and J dropped 8; count of bases not matched to a gene: 8. CDR3 nucleotide sequence: TGCGCCAGCACAGCTAGCGGGGAAGGTGGGGAGCTGTTTTTT. The encoded protein is CASTASGEGGELFF.

In its sample, this clonotype was seen many times. The rearrangement joins TRBV19 to TRBJ2-5; D uncertain. V lost 7 bases and J lost 0, with 9 bases in between. Germline CDR1 and CDR2: LNHDA and SQIVND (reference sequence). The CDR3 loop spans 13 amino acids. CDR3 sequence: CASNQDHQETQYF. In DNA, the CDR3 is TGTGCCAGTAATCAAGACCACCAAGAGACCCAGTACTTC.

The V call is TRBV21-1, the J call TRBJ2-7. TRBV21-1 is a documented pseudogene. CDR3 length: 9 residues. CDR3 bases: TGTGCCAGCAGCAAAGAAACCATCTTC. As protein: CASSKETIF.

This clonotype was detected ten times or more. The chain recombines TRBV7-8 with TRBJ2-2, with D possibly being TRBD1 (5 bases). V lost 5 bases and J 5 bases, leaving 9 bases between the germline ends. The germline V gene encodes CDR1 SGHVS and CDR2 FQNEAQ. CDR3 length: 13 amino acids. CDR3 nucleotide sequence: TGTGCCAGCAGCCCCCAGGGAACCGGGGAGCTGTTTTTT. Protein product: CASSPQGTGELFF.

This clonotype was recorded at least ten times. The chain uses TRBV19 and TRBJ1-5; D gene ambiguous. The CDR3 has 15 residues. The V and J ends lost 6 bases and 0 bases respectively, with 12 bases between them. Germline V lookup: CDR1 LNHDA, CDR2 SQIVND (reference sequence). The CDR3 nucleotides are TGTGCCAGTAGAGAGGTCAGTTATAGCAATCAGCCCCAGCATTTT. Its translation: CASREVSYSNQPQHF.

In this sample, this clonotype turned up many times. This chain uses TRBV24-1 with TRBJ2-5, with 10 bases fitting TRBD2. CDR3 length: 15 amino acids. Germline CDR1 and CDR2: KGHDR and SFDVKD. Trimming cost V 6 bases and J 5 bases; bases outside gene matches: 8. For the CDR3, the DNA is TGTGCCACCAGTCTAGCGGGGGCGACGACGGAGACCCAGTACTTC. Protein product: CATSLAGATTETQYF.

In its sample, this clonotype was seen many times. This chain connects TRBV7-2 to TRBJ2-5; TRBD2 matches at 15 bases. The germline gives CDR1 SGHTA, CDR2 FQGNSA. With V trimmed by 5 bases and J by 2 bases, 3 bases remained unmatched. The CDR3 has 16 residues. This chain's CDR3 is CASSMGLAGGQETQYF. Here the CDR3 DNA reads TGTGCCAGCAGCATGGGACTAGCGGGGGGTCAAGAGACCCAGTACTTC.

This clonotype was counted between two and nine times. The chain has TRBV7-2 and TRBJ2-7; D remains ambiguous. The V end lost 3 bases, the J end lost 6 bases, and 12 bases lay between the germline ends. Germline CDR1 is SGHTA and CDR2 is FQGNSA. CDR3 length: 13 amino acids. The CDR3 coding sequence is TGTGCCAGCAGCTTTGCCCGCCCGGGCGAGCAGTACTTC. The encoded protein is CASSFARPGEQYF.

The table lists this clonotype with many counts. The gene calls are TRBV29-1 and TRBJ2-5; TRBD1 aligns across 10 bases. The length of the CDR3 is 16 residues. V was pared by 1 base and J by 5 bases, with 10 bases of the junction left unmatched. Germline V lookup: CDR1 SQVTM, CDR2 ANQGSEA. The CDR3 DNA sequence: TGCAGCGTTGAAGCCATAGGGGGACAGGGGCCGGAGACCCAGTACTTC. Translated, it gives CSVEAIGGQGPETQYF.

This clonotype has at least ten counts. This chain uses TRBV4-3 with TRBJ2-7; D remains ambiguous. Germline CDR1 and CDR2: LGHNA and YSLEER. V lost 1 base, J lost 3 bases, and 7 bases lay in between. The CDR3 runs 13 residues. The CDR3 bases are TGCGCCAGCAGCCAAGCGGTATTCTACGAGCAGTACTTC. Protein: CASSQAVFYEQYF.

Many counts were recorded for this clonotype. This chain uses TRBV7-6 with TRBJ1-1, with D tentatively TRBD1 (5 bases). Trimming left V 7 bases short and J 1 base short, with 13 bases between. There are 14 residues in the CDR3. The germline gives CDR1 SGHVS, CDR2 FNYEAQ. The CDR3 coding sequence is TGTGCCAGCAAATACAGGTTTTGGAACACTGAAGCTTTCTTT. Translated: CASKYRFWNTEAFF.

This clonotype was counted many times. The V gene is TRBV6-5, the J gene TRBJ1-5, with 7 positions matching TRBD1. In germline, CDR1 is MNHEY, CDR2 SVGAGI. The junction had 6 bases not matched to a gene; V was cut back by 6 bases and J by 4 bases. The CDR3 is 14 residues long. The CDR3 reads CASRWTGGNQPQHF. As DNA, the CDR3 is TGTGCCAGCAGGTGGACAGGTGGGAATCAGCCCCAGCATTTT.